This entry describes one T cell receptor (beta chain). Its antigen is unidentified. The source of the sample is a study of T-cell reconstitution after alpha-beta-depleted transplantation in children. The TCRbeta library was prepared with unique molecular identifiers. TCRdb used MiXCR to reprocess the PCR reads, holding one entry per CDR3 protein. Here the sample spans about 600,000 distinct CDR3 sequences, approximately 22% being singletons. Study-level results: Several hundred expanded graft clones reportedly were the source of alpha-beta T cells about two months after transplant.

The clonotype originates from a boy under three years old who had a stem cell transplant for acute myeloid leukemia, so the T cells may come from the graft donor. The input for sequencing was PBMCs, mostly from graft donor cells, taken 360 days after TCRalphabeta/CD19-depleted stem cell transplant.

CDR3 amino acids: CASSISETQYF. The CDR3 DNA follows: TGCGCCAGCAGTATCTCGGAGACCCAGTACTTC. The V call is TRBV10-2, the J call TRBJ2-5, with no clear D. The CDR3 consists of 11 residues. Trimming stripped 5 bases from V and 5 bases from J, with 6 bases between. Germline CDR1 reads WSHSY; CDR2 reads SAAADI.